Below are 5 T cell receptor beta chains sequenced from a single sample in a study of T cell changes during pregnancy in multiple sclerosis. Method: immunoSEQ multiplex PCR; TCRdb's copy keeps in-frame clones and lacks some. This table holds 85,000 to 130,000 clones, 85% to 95% found once. The specimen was peripheral blood, collected after pregnancy. The source of these receptors is a female donor with multiple sclerosis, enrolled in a pregnancy study.

This clone is a singleton in its sample. The V gene is TRBV19, the J gene TRBJ1-1; D unresolved. Trimming took off 5 bases at V and 8 bases at J, with 12 bases between the two ends. Germline V gene data show CDR1 as LNHDA and CDR2 as SQIVND (reference sequence). The CDR3 runs 12 residues. The CDR3: CASSGPREEAFF. The CDR3 DNA is TGTGCCAGTAGTGGGCCGAGGGAGGAAGCTTTCTTT.

The chain carries TRBV6-1 and TRBJ2-3; 8 bases are shared with TRBD1. The germline CDR1 and CDR2 sequences are MNHNS and SASEGT. The ends lost 4 bases at V and 6 bases at J; junction bases unmatched: 6. CDR3 length: 14 residues. CDR3 loop: CASSAAGGEDTQYF. CDR3 in DNA: TGTGCCAGCAGTGCCGCAGGGGGCGAGGATACGCAGTATTTT.

This clone was observed a few times. The chain carries TRBV5-5 and TRBJ1-2; TRBD1 matches at 8 bases. V dropped 3 bases and J dropped 4; count of bases not matched to a gene: 5. The CDR3 has 14 amino acids. The germline gives CDR1 SGHKS, CDR2 YYEKEE (reference sequence). CDR3 residues: CASSSRGQAYGYTF. As DNA, the CDR3 is TGTGCCAGCAGCTCAAGGGGACAGGCCTATGGCTACACCTTC. Full variable domain (missing parts from reference TRBV5-5 and TRBJ1-2): DAGVTQSPTHLIKTRGQQVTLRCSPISGHKSVSWYQQVLGQGPQFIFQYYEKEERGRGNFPDRFSARQFPNYSSELNVNALLLGDSALYLCASSSRGQAYGYTFGSGTRLTVV.

The gene calls are TRBV19 and TRBJ1-1, with D hard to call. The V end was cut by 1 base, the J end by 10 bases, with 19 bases between. Germline lookup yields CDR1 LNHDA and CDR2 SQIVND (reference sequence). The CDR3 consists of 15 residues. CDR3 DNA: TGTGCCAGTAGTATAGCCGGGATGGGAGGTTCCCCAGCTTTCTTT. Encoded protein: CASSIAGMGGSPAFF.

The sample holds a few counts of this clone. This rearrangement joins TRBV5-1 to TRBJ2-7, with 9 bases fitting TRBD2. The junction had 3 bases not matched to a gene; V was cut back by 1 base and J by 4 bases. This CDR3 contains 14 residues. The germline CDR1 and CDR2 sequences are SGHRS and YFSETQ. The CDR3 region has the DNA TGCGCCAGCAGCTTGAATAGCGGGAGTTACGAGCAGTACTTC. Protein: CASSLNSGSYEQYF.